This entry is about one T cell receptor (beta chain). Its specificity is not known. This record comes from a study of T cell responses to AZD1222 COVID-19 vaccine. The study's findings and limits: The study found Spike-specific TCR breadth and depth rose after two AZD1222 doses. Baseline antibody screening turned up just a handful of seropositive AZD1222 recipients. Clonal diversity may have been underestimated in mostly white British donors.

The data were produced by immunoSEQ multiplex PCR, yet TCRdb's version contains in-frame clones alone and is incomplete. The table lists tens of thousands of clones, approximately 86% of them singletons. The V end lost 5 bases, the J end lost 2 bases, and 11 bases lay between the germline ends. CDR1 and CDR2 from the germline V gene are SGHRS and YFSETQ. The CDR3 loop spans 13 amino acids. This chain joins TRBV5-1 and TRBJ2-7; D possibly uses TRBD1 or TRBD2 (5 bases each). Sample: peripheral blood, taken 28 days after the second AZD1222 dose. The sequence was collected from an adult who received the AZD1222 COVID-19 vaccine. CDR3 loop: CASRPPGPYEQYF. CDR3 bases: TGCGCCAGCAGACCTCCGGGACCCTACGAGCAGTACTTC.